The T cell receptor (beta chain) described here comes from a study of Graves' ophthalmopathy and Graves' hyperthyroidism. The germline gives CDR1 KGHDR, CDR2 SFDVKD. The CDR3 extends over 14 amino acids. The germline V and J ends were trimmed by 4 bases and 4 bases, with 10 bases remaining between them. Regarding the study as a whole: Ophthalmopathy progression was predicted with approximately 64% sensitivity and 72.22% specificity.

From RNA, the CDR3 regions of TCR beta chains were amplified and sequenced. RT-PCR with HTBI primers came first, then second-round multiplex PCR. A single record per CDR3 protein comes from TCRdb applying MiXCR to the multiplex PCR reads. This sample has over 450,000 distinct CDR3 sequences; around 15% occur once, and the top ten carry approximately 9.8%. This clonotype was observed many times. Its target is unknown. Clinical symptoms, serum thyroxine, TRAb, thyroid ultrasound and orbital computed tomography were relied on for diagnosis. From fresh peripheral blood, 10 ml in volume, the PBMCs were obtained.

The source is a woman under 40 with Graves' ophthalmopathy. What was sequenced was blood. This chain joins TRBV24-1 and TRBJ1-5, with D hard to call. In DNA form, the CDR3 reads TGTGCCACCAGTGACATTGGACGGAATCAGCCCCAGCATTTT. It is translated as CATSDIGRNQPQHF.